The 6 T cell receptor beta chains given below trace back to one sample, sequenced in a study of post-analysis software for immune sequencing data. Unique molecular identifiers had been added to the TCR beta cDNA libraries. TCRdb processed the PCR reads anew with MiXCR; each CDR3 protein has one entry. This sample has about 820,000 distinct CDR3 sequences, with roughly 50% found just once. These TCRs are of unknown antigen specificity. Broader study findings: Five TRBV segments occurring more often in patients than controls included TRBV5-6, TRBV5-1 and TRBV20-1.

Sequenced: blood. These receptors originate from a girl between 5 and 17 years old with multiple sclerosis.

Comment on this clonotype: A read error may account for a junction end that differs from germline. The chain recombines TRBV7-9 with TRBJ2-4, with TRBD2 matching 9 bases. The CDR3 totals 15 residues. Germline V gene lookup returns CDR1 SEHNR and CDR2 FQNEAQ (reference sequence). CDR3 sequence: CASSPTGLAKNIRYF. CDR3 bases: TGTGCCAGCAGCCCCACGGGACTAGCCAAAAACATTCGGTACTTC.

V gene TRBV5-6 combines with J gene TRBJ2-7, with 11 bases matching TRBD1. V lost 0 bases and J lost 5; bases outside the gene matches: 4. Germline CDR1 reads SGHDT; CDR2 reads YYEEEE. CDR3 length: 15 amino acids. The CDR3 DNA is TGTGCCAGCAGCTTGGTGGGACAGGGGGGCAACGAGCAGTACTTC. Protein sequence: CASSLVGQGGNEQYF.

This clonotype was detected a few times. V and J are TRBV7-8 and TRBJ2-1; the D gene is possibly TRBD2 (6 bases). The CDR3 runs 16 residues. V lost 2 bases and J 5 bases, leaving 16 bases between the germline ends. Germline CDR1 and CDR2: SGHVS and FQNEAQ. The CDR3 region is CASSLNVALANNEQFF. In DNA form, the CDR3 reads TGTGCCAGCAGCTTAAACGTCGCCCTAGCGAACAATGAGCAGTTCTTC.

The CDR3 sequence: CAISETAGGPDTQYF. In DNA form, the CDR3 reads TGTGCCATCAGTGAGACAGCGGGAGGGCCAGATACGCAGTATTTT. The J gene is TRBJ2-3, the V gene TRBV10-3; 10 bases are a match to TRBD2. The J segment lost 4 bases and the V segment lost 2 bases, leaving 3 bases of the junction unmatched. The CDR3 has 15 residues. CDR1 ENHRY and CDR2 SYGVKD come from the germline V gene.

The count of this clonotype is one. The J gene is TRBJ2-7, the V gene TRBV20-1; D is perhaps TRBD2 (5 bases). This CDR3 is built from 14 residues. CDR1 and CDR2 (germline): DFQATT, SNEGSKA (reference sequence). Trimming removed 6 bases at V and 1 base at J, with 16 bases between. This chain's CDR3 is CSAETSHPSYEQYF. CDR3 bases: TGCAGTGCCGAAACTAGTCATCCTTCCTACGAGCAGTACTTC.

The CDR3 coding sequence is TGCAGCGTTGGGAGGGCGGGCGAACAGCAAGAGACCCAGTTCTTC. Amino acids: CSVGRAGEQQETQFF. This chain links TRBV29-1 with TRBJ2-5; D possibly corresponds to TRBD2 (6 bases). The DNA end is more similar to TRBJ2-1, so the J call may be wrong. The CDR3 sequence is 15 residues long. Per germline, CDR1 SQVTM and CDR2 ANQGSEA.